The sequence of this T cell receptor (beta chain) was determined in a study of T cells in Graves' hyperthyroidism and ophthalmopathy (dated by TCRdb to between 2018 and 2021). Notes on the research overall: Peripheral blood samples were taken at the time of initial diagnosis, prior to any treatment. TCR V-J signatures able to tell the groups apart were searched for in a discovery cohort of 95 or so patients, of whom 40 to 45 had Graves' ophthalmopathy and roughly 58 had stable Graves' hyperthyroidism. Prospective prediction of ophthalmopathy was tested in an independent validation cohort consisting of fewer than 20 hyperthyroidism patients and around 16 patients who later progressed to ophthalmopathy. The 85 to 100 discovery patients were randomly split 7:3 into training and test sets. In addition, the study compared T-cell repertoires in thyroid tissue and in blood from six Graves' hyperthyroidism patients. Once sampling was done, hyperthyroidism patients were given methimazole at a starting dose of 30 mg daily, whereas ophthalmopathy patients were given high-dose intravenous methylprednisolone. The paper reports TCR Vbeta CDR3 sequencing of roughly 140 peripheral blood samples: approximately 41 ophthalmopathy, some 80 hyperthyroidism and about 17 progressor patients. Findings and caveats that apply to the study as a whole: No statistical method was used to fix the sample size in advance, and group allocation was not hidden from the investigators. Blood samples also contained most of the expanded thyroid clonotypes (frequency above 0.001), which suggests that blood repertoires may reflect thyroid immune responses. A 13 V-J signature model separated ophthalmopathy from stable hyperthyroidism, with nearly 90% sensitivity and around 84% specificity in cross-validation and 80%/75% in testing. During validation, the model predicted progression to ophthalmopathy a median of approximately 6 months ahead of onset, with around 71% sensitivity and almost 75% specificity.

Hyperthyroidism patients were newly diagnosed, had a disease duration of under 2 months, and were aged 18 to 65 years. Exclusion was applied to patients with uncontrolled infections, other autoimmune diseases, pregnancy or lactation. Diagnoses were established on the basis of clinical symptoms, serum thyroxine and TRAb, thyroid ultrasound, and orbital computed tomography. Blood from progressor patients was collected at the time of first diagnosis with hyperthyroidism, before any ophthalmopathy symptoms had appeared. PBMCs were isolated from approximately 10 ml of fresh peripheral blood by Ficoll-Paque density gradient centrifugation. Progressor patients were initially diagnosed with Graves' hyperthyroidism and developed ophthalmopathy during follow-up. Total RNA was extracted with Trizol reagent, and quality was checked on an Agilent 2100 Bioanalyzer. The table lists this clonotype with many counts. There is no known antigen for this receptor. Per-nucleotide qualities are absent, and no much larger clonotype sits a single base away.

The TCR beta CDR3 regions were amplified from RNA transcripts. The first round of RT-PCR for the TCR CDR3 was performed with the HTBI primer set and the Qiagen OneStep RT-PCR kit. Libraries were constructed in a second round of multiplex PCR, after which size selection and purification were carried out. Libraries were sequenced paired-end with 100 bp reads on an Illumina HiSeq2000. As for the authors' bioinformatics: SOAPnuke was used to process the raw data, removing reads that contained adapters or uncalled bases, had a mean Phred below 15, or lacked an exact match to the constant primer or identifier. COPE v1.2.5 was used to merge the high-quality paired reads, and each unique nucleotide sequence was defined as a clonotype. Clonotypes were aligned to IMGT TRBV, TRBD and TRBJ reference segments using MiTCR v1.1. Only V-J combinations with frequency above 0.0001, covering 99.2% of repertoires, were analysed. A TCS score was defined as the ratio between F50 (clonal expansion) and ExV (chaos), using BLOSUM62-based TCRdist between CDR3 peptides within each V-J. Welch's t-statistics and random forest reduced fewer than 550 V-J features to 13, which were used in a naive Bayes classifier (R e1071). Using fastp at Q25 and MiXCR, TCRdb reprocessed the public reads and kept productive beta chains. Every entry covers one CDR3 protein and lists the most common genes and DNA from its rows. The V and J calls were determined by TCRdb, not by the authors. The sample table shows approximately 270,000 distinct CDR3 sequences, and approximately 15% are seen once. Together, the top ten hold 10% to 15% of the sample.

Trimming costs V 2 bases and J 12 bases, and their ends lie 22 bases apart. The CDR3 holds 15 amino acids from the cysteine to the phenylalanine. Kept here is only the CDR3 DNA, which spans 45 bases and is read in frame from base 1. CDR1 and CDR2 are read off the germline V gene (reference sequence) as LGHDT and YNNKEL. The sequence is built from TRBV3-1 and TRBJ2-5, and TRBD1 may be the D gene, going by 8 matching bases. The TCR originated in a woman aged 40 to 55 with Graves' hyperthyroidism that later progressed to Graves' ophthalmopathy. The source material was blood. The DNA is TGTGCCAGCAGCCAATACTACATAGTCACAGGGGGGGAGTACTTC. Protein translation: CASSQYYIVTGGEYF.